This T cell receptor beta chain was found in a study of somatic mutations in cytotoxic T cells in rheumatoid arthritis. Findings of the study overall: Within the rheumatoid arthritis patients, CD8+ clonality went up as age increased (Spearman r ~ 0.47). The same was not true of the healthy controls.

Generated by immunoSEQ multiplex PCR, the TCRdb table keeps only in-frame clones and is missing some. The repertoire holds just over 15,000 clones, with about four fifths as singletons. In the case of this clone: As yet, its antigen is unknown.

CDR1 is SQVTM and CDR2 is ANQGSEA in the germline V gene. The CDR3 spans 10 residues. V shed 4 bases and J shed 4 bases, with 4 bases lying between them. The TCR was taken from an adult with rheumatoid arthritis. The chain has TRBV29-1 and TRBJ2-5; no reliable D call. The sequenced sample was CD8+ T cells sorted from blood. CDR3 nucleotide sequence: TGCAGCGTTGTTCTAGAGACCCAGTACTTC. Its translation is CSVVLETQYF. The full variable domain, with the rest looked up from reference TRBV29-1 and TRBJ2-5, is SAVISQKPSRDICQRGTSLTIQCQVDSQVTMMFWYRQQPGQSLTLIATANQGSEATYESGFVIDKFPISRPNLTFSTLTVSNMSPEDSSIYLCSVVLETQYFGPGTRLLVL.